These 2 T cell receptor beta chains originate from one sample sequenced in a study of response to subunit inactivated influenza vaccine. In TCRdb, the RT-PCR reads were re-called with MiXCR into one record per CDR3 protein. The sample consists of about 620,000 distinct CDR3 sequences, around 11% of them appearing once. These data are also associated with another study on T cells expressing NK-cell markers. This second study says: With UMIs, 5'RACE template switching was used to make TCR beta cDNA.

Material: PBMCs from blood, obtained on the day of vaccination. The receptor source for this set is a man aged 50-60 years who received an inactivated influenza vaccine.

The J gene is TRBJ2-6, the V gene TRBV12-3 or TRBV12-4, with 7 bases matching TRBD1. CDR3 size: 18 residues. V was clipped by 4 bases and J by 1 base; unmatched bases: 10. CDR3 nucleotides: TGTGCCAGCAGTTCCGATTGGACAGGTCCGTCTGGGGCCAACGTCCTGACTTTC. Its protein product is CASSSDWTGPSGANVLTF.

CDR3 loop: CASSLDTSGRPYNEQFF. As DNA, the CDR3 is TGCGCCAGCAGCTTGGATACTAGCGGGAGACCCTACAATGAGCAGTTCTTC. V is TRBV5-1 and J is TRBJ2-1; TRBD2 matches at 11 bases. V shed 0 bases and J 2 bases; nucleotides not matched to a gene: 4. CDR3 length: 17 residues. Germline CDR1 and CDR2: SGHRS and YFSETQ.